This T cell receptor beta chain was profiled in a study of cytomegalovirus exposure and HLA in healthy donors. Study background: There were 350 to 400 genotyped donors. Of these, 81% fell in the genetic ancestry cluster associated with self-reported Caucasian donors. The study, taken as a whole, reports: Accurate prediction of HLA-A and HLA-B alleles (for most subjects) was reportedly achieved from TCR beta sequences. In all likelihood, a cluster of highly shared sequence variants was a sequencing artifact.

V trimming: 4 bases; J trimming: 2 bases; junction bases outside the gene matches: 7. This CDR3 region has 15 residues. Germline V gene sequence: CDR1 LGHNA, CDR2 YNFKEQ. In the case of this clone: Its specificity is not known.

The PCR was carried out with 60 Vbeta primers and 13 Jbeta primers. Measured with immunoSEQ multiplex PCR; TCRdb has only the in-frame clones, and not every one. The repertoire holds some 130,000 clones, with around two thirds as singletons. The chain recombines TRBV4-2 with TRBJ2-5, with TRBD1 matching over 7 bases. The sequencing input was PBMCs. The TCR originated in a human donor in good health. The CDR3 DNA is TGTGCCAGCAGCCTGACCCTGGGACAGCAAGAGACCCAGTACTTC. Amino acid sequence: CASSLTLGQQETQYF.